This is a list of T cell receptor beta chains from one sample in a study of blood T cell repertoires in COVID-19. Sequencing used immunoSEQ multiplex PCR; TCRdb keeps in-frame clones, though not all of them. The sample shows a few hundred thousand clones, about 80% of them seen only once. The sequencing sample was made of peripheral blood. The receptor source for this set is a woman aged 25-40 years who had recovered from COVID-19. CDR3s include the opening cysteine and the closing phenylalanine or tryptophan. Each record gives: clone size, J gene, V gene, D gene, CDR3 DNA, CDR3 protein. D genes are given only for firm matches. Some rows have no size entry. The others give once, few or many, or a class for an expanded clone.

clone_size: NA; j_call: TRBJ1-6; v_call: TRBV5-1; d_call: NA; cdr3_nt: TGCGCCAGCAGCTTGGGCGGGGGCTCCTATAATTCACCCCTCCACTTT; cdr3_aa: CASSLGGGSYNSPLHF
clone_size: NA; j_call: TRBJ2-7; v_call: TRBV6-1; d_call: NA; cdr3_nt: TGTGCCAGCAGTGAAGGATCGGAGTACGAGCAGTACTTC; cdr3_aa: CASSEGSEYEQYF
clone_size: once; j_call: TRBJ2-7; v_call: TRBV3-1/TRBV3-2; d_call: TRBD2; cdr3_nt: TGTGCCAGCAGCCAGTCCCAACTTTATAGCGGGACCTACGAGCAGTACTTC; cdr3_aa: CASSQSQLYSGTYEQYF
clone_size: NA; j_call: TRBJ2-1; v_call: TRBV2; d_call: TRBD2; cdr3_nt: TGTGCCAGCTCCTCCGGGACTAGCTACAATGAGCAGTTCTTC; cdr3_aa: CASSSGTSYNEQFF
clone_size: NA; j_call: TRBJ2-6; v_call: TRBV16; d_call: NA; cdr3_nt: TGTGCCAGCAGCCAATTCCAGTCTGGGGCCAACGTCCTGACTTTC; cdr3_aa: CASSQFQSGANVLTF
clone_size: NA; j_call: TRBJ2-3; v_call: TRBV28; d_call: TRBD2; cdr3_nt: TGTGCCAGCAGGAGAGGGACTAGCGGGTGGGGAGGGGTGGATACGCAGTATTTT; cdr3_aa: CASRRGTSGWGGVDTQYF
clone_size: once; j_call: TRBJ2-3; v_call: TRBV9; d_call: NA; cdr3_nt: TGTGCCAGCAGCGTTCCGGGGTACGATGATACGCAGTATTTT; cdr3_aa: CASSVPGYDDTQYF
clone_size: few; j_call: TRBJ2-7; v_call: TRBV2; d_call: NA; cdr3_nt: TGTGCCAGCAGCGGAACCCAGGGGATATCCTACGAGCAGTACTTC; cdr3_aa: CASSGTQGISYEQYF
clone_size: NA; j_call: TRBJ2-7; v_call: TRBV6-5; d_call: NA; cdr3_nt: TGTGCCAGCAGTTACAAACCCCTTGGGGGGTACGAGCAGTACTTC; cdr3_aa: CASSYKPLGGYEQYF
clone_size: NA; j_call: TRBJ1-1; v_call: TRBV10-3; d_call: NA; cdr3_nt: TGTGCCATCAGTGAACAGGAGAACACTGAAGCTTTCTTT; cdr3_aa: CAISEQENTEAFF